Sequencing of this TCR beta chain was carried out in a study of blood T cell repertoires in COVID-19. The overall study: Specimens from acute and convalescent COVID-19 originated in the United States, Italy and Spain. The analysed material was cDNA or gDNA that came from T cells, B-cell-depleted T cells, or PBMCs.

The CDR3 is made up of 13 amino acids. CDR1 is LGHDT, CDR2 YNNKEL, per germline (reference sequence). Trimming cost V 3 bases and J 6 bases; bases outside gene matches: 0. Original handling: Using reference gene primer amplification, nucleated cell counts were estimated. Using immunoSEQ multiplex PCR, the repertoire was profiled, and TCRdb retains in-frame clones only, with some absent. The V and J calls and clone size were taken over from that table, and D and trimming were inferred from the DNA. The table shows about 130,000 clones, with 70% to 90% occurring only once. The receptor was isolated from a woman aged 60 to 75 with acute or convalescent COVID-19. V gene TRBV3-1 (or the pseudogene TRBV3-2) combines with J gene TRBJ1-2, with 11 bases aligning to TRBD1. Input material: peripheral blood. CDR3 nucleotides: TGTGCCAGCAGCCAGGGACAGGGGGATGGCTACACCTTC. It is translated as CASSQGQGDGYTF.